The clone carrying this T cell receptor (beta chain) was recorded once. Sequence at one end of the junction differs from germline and may be a read error. The germline gives CDR1 MNHEY, CDR2 SMNVEV (reference sequence). CDR3 length: 15 residues. These data are taken from a study of identical twins. TCRdb processed the 5' RACE reads anew with MiXCR; each CDR3 protein has one entry. Among 200,000 to 300,000 distinct CDR3 sequences listed, approximately 7.3% were seen once. These same data were also listed under a study on yellow fever vaccine responses in identical twins.

Sequencing used CD8+ T cells sorted from blood. This TCR was recovered from a woman aged 18-35 years in good health. The chain uses TRBV27 and TRBJ2-1, with D maybe TRBD2 (6 bases). CDR3 nucleotide sequence: TGTGCCAGCAGTTTATGGCCAGCGGGCTACAATGAGCGGTTCTTC. Protein product: CASSLWPAGYNERFF.